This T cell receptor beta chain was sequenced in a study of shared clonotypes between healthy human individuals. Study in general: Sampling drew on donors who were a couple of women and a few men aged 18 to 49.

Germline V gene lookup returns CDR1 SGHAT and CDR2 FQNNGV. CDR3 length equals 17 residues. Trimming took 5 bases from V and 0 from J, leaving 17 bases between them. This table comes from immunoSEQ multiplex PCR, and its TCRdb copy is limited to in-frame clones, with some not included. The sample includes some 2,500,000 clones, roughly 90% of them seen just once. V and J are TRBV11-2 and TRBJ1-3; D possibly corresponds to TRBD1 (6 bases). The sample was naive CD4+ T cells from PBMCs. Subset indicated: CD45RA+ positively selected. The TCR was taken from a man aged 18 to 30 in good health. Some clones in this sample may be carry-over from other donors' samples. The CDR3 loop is CASSLMRGALSGNTIYF. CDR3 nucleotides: TGTGCCAGCAGCCTCATGAGGGGGGCCCTCTCTGGAAACACCATATATTTT.